Here is one T cell receptor beta chain with its context. Its antigen is unknown. CDR3 length: 11 residues. CDR1 and CDR2 from the germline V gene are SEHNR and FQNEAQ (reference sequence). V lost 4 bases to trimming and J lost 4 bases, with 2 bases between them. These data belong to a study of post-analysis software for immune sequencing data. Regarding the study as a whole: Patients showed TRBV5-6, TRBV5-1 and TRBV20-1 among 4 or 5 TRBV segments more frequent than in controls.

Included in the TCR beta cDNA libraries were unique molecular identifiers. Using its own MiXCR run on the PCR reads, TCRdb lists one record per CDR3 protein. Altogether about 500,000 distinct CDR3 sequences are present, under 55% being singletons, with the ten largest covering around 10%. J is TRBJ2-4 and V is TRBV7-9, with D unclear. This receptor was identified in a girl aged 10 to 17 with multiple sclerosis. Sequenced material: blood. CDR3 residues: CASSYKNIQYF. The CDR3 DNA sequence: TGTGCCAGCAGCTATAAAAACATTCAGTACTTC.